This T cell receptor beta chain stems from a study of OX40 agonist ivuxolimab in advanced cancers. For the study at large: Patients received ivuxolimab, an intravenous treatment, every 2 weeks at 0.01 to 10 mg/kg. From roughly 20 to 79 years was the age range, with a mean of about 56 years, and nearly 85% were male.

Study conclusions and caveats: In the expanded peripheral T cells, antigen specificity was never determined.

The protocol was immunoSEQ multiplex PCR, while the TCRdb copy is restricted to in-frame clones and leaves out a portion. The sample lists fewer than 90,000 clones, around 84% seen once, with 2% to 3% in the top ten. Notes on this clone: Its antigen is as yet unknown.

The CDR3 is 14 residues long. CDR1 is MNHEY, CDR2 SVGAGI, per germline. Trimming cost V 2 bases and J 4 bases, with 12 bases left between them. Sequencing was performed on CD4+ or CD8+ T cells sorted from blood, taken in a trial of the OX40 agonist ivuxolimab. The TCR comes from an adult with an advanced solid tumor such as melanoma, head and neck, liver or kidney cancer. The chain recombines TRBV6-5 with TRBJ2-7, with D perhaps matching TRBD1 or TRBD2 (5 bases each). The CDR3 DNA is TGTGCCAGCAGTTACCGGGGCGGTGGATACGAGCAGTACTTC. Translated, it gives CASSYRGGGYEQYF.